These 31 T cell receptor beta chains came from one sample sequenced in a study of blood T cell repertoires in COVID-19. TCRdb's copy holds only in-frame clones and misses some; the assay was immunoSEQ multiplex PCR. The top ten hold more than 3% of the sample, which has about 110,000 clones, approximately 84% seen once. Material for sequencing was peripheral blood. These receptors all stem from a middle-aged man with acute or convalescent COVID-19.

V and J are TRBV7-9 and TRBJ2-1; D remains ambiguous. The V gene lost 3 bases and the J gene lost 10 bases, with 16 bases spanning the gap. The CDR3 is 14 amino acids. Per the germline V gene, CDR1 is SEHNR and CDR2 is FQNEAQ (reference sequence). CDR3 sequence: CASSFSQNKPEQFF. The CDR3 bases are TGTGCCAGCAGCTTCTCACAGAATAAACCAGAGCAGTTCTTC.

The CDR3 region is CASSSSLADTQYF. The CDR3 DNA sequence: TGTGCCAGCAGCTCATCCCTAGCAGATACGCAGTATTTT. The chain carries TRBV7-3 and TRBJ2-3; D is ambiguous. Trimming removed 4 bases from V and 4 bases from J, with 9 bases in between. The CDR3 totals 13 residues. Germline CDR1 is SGHTA and CDR2 is FQGTGA. The complete variable domain, with remaining parts taken from reference TRBV7-3 and TRBJ2-3, reads GAGVSQTPSNKVTEKGKYVELRCDPISGHTALYWYRQSLGQGPEFLIYFQGTGAADDSGLPNDRFFAVRPEGSVSTLKIQRTERGDSAVYLCASSSSLADTQYFGPGTRLTVL.

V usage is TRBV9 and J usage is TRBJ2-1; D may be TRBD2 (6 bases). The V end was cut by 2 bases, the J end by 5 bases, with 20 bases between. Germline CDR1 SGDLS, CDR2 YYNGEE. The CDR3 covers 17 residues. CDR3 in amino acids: CASSVDRGIAVHNEQFF. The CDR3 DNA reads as TGTGCCAGCAGCGTGGACCGGGGGATAGCCGTCCACAATGAGCAGTTCTTC.

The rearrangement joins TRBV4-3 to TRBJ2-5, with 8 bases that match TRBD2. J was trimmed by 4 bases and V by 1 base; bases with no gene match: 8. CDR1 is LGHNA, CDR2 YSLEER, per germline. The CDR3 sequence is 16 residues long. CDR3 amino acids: CASSQGGGGRRETQYF. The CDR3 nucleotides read TGCGCCAGCAGCCAAGGGGGCGGGGGGCGGAGAGAGACCCAGTACTTC.

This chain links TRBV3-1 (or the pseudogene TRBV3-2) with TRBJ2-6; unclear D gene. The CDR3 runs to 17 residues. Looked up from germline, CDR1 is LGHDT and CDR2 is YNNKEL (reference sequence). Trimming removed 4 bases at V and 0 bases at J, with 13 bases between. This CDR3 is CASSPQLWLSGANVLTF. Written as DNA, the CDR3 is TGTGCCAGCAGCCCCCAGTTGTGGCTCTCTGGGGCCAACGTCCTGACTTTC.

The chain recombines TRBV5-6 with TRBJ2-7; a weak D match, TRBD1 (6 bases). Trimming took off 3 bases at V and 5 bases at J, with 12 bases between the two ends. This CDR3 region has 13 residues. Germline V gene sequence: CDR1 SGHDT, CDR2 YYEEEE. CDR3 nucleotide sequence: TGTGCCAGCAGCTCCGGACAGATCCACGAGCAGTACTTC. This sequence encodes CASSSGQIHEQYF.

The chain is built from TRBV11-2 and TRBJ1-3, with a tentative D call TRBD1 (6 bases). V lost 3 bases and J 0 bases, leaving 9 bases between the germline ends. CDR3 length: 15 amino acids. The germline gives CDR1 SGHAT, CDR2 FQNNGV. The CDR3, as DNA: TGTGCCAGCAGCTTGCAGGGGAACTCTGGAAACACCATATATTTT. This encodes CASSLQGNSGNTIYF.

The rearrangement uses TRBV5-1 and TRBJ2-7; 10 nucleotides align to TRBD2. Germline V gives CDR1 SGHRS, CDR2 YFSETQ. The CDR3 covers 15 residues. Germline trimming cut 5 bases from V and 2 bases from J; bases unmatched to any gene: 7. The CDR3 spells CASRLAGGNTYEQYF. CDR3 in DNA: TGCGCCAGCAGGTTAGCGGGGGGAAACACCTACGAGCAGTACTTC.

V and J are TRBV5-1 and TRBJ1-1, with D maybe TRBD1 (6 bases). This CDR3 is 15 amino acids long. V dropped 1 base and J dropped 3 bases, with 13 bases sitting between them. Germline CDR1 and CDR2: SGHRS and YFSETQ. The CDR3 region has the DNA TGCGCCAGCAGCTTGTTAGGGGGATGGGACACTGAAGCTTTCTTT. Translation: CASSLLGGWDTEAFF. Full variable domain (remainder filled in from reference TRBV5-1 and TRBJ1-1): KAGVTQTPRYLIKTRGQQVTLSCSPISGHRSVSWYQQTPGQGLQFLFEYFSETQRNKGNFPGRFSGRQFSNSRSEMNVSTLELGDSALYLCASSLLGGWDTEAFFGQGTRLTVV.

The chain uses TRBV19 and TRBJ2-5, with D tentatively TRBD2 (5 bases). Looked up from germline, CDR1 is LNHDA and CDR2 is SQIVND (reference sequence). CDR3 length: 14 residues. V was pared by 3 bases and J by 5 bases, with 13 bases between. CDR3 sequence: CASSMTGSGETQYF. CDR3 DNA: TGTGCCAGTAGTATGACGGGATCGGGGGAGACCCAGTACTTC.

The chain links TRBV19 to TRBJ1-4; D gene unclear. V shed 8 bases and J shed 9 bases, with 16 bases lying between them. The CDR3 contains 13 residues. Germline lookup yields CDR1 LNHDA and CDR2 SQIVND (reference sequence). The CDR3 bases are TGTGCCAGTTTTTCGGGTTCGGTGCAAAAACTGTTTTTT. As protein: CASFSGSVQKLFF.

The CDR3 nucleotides are TGTGCCAGCAGCTTGGGGGGGAATTCACCCCTCCACTTT. Its translation is CASSLGGNSPLHF. V and J are TRBV7-9 and TRBJ1-6; D may be TRBD1 (5 bases). The CDR3 sequence is 13 residues long. The germline CDR1 and CDR2 sequences are SEHNR and FQNEAQ (reference sequence). Trimming stripped 3 bases from V and 7 bases from J, with 7 bases between. Full variable domain (missing parts from reference TRBV7-9 and TRBJ1-6): DTGVSQNPRHKITKRGQNVTFRCDPISEHNRLYWYRQTLGQGPEFLTYFQNEAQLEKSRLLSDRFSAERPKGSFSTLEIQRTEQGDSAMYLCASSLGGNSPLHFGNGTRLTVT.

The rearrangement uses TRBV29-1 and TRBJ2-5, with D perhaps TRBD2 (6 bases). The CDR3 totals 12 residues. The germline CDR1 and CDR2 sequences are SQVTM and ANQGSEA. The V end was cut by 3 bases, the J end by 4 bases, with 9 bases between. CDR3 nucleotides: TGCAGCGTTGAGGAGGGTATAGAGACCCAGTACTTC. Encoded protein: CSVEEGIETQYF.

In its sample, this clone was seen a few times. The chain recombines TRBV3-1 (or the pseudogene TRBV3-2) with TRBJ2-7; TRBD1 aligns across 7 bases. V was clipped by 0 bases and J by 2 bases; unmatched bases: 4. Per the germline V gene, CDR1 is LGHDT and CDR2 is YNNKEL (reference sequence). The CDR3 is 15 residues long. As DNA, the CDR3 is TGTGCCAGCAGCCAAGATTGGCAGGGGGCCTACGAGCAGTACTTC. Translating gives CASSQDWQGAYEQYF.

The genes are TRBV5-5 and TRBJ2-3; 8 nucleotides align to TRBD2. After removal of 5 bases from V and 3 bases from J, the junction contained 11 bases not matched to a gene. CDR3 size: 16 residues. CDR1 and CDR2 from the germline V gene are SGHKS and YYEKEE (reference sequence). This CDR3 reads CASRYPGGAWTDTQYF. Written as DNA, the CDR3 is TGTGCCAGCAGATACCCCGGGGGGGCTTGGACAGATACGCAGTATTTT.

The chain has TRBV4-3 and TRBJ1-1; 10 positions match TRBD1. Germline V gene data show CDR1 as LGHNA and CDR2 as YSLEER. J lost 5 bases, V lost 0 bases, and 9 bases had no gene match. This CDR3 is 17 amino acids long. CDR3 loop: CASSQDSGGQGGTEAFF. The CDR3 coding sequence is TGCGCCAGCAGCCAAGATTCCGGCGGACAGGGGGGGACTGAAGCTTTCTTT.

As DNA, the CDR3 is TGTGCCAGCAGCGGACAGGGGCACTATGGCTACACCTTC. This translates into CASSGQGHYGYTF. This rearrangement joins TRBV7-2 to TRBJ1-2; 9 positions agree with TRBD1. This CDR3 comprises 13 residues. Trimming removed 5 bases from V and 3 bases from J; junction bases left unmatched: 1. The germline V gene has CDR1 SGHTA and CDR2 FQGNSA.

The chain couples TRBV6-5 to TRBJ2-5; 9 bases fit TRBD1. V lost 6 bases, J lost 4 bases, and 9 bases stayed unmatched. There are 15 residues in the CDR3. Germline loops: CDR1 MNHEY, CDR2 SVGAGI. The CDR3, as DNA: TGTGCCAGCAGGACAACAGGGGGCTGGGGAGAGACCCAGTACTTC. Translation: CASRTTGGWGETQYF.

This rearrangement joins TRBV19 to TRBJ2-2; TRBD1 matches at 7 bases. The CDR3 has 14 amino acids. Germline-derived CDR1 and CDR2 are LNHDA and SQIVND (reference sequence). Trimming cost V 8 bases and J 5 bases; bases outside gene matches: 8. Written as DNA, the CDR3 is TGTGCCAGTTTGGAAGGGACAGAAACCGGGGAGCTGTTTTTT. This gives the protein CASLEGTETGELFF.

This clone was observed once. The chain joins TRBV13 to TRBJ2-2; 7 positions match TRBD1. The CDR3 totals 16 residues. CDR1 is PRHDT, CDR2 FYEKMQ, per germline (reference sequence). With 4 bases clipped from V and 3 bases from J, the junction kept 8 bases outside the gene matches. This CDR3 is CASSSLTGWDTGELFF. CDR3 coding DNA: TGTGCCAGCAGCTCTCTGACAGGGTGGGACACCGGGGAGCTGTTTTTT.

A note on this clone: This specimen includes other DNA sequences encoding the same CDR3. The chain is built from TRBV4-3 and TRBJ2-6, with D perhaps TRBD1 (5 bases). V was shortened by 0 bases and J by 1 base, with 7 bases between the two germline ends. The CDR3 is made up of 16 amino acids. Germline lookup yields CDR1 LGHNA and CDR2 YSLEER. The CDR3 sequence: CASSQERGSGANVLTF. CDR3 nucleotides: TGCGCCAGCAGCCAAGAAAGGGGTTCTGGGGCCAACGTCCTGACTTTC.

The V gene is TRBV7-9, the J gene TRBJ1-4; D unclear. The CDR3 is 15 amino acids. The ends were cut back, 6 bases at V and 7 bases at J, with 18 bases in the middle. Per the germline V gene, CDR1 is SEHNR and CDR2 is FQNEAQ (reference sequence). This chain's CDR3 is CASRGTFGSSEKLFF. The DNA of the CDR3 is TGTGCCAGCAGGGGCACCTTTGGGAGTAGTGAAAAACTGTTTTTT.

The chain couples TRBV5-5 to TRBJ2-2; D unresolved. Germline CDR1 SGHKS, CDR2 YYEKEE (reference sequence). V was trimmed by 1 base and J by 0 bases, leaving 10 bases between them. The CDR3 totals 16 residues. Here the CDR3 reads CASSLLSGANTGELFF. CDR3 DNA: TGTGCCAGCAGCTTGTTATCCGGAGCGAACACCGGGGAGCTGTTTTTT.

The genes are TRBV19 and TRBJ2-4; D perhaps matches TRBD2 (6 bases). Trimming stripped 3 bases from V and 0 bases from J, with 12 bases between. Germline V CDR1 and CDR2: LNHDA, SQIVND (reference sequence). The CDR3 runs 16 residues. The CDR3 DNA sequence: TGTGCCAGTAGTATTTGGGGGGTGAAAGCCAAAAACATTCAGTACTTC. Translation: CASSIWGVKAKNIQYF.

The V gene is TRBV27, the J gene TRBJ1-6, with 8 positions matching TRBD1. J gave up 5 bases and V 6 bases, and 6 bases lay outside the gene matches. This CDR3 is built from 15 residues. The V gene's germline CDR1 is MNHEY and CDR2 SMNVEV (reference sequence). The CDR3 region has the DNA TGTGCCAGCAGCCCACAGACAGGGGATAATTCACCCCTCCACTTT. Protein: CASSPQTGDNSPLHF.

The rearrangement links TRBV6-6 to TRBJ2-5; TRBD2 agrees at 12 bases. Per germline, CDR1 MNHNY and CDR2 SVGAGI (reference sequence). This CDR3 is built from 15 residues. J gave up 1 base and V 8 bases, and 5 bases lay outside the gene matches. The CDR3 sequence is CASLPGLAGQETQYF. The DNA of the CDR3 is TGTGCCAGCCTACCGGGACTAGCGGGCCAAGAGACCCAGTACTTC.

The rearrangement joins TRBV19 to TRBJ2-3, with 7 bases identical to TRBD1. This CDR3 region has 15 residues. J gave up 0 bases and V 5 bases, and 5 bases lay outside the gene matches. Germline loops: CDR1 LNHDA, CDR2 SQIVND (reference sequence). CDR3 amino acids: CASSHQGVSTDTQYF. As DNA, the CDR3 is TGTGCCAGTAGTCATCAGGGGGTCAGCACAGATACGCAGTATTTT.

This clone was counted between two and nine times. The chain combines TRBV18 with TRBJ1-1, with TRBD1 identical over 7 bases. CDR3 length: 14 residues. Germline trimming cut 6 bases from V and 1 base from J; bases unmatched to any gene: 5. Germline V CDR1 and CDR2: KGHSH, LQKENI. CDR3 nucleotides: TGTGCCAGCTCTCGACAGGGCCCGAACACTGAAGCTTTCTTT. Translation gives CASSRQGPNTEAFF.

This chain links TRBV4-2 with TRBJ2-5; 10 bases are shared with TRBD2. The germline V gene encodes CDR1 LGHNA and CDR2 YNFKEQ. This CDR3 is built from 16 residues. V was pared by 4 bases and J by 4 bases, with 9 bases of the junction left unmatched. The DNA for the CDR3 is TGTGCCAGCAGCCGATTCAGCGGGGGGGCCGGAGAGACCCAGTACTTC. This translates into CASSRFSGGAGETQYF.

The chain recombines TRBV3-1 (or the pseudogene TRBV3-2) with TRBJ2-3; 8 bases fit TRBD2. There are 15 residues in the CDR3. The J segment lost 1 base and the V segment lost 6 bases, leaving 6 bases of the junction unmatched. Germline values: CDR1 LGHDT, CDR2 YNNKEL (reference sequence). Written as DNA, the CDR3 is TGTGCCAGCAGTAACTCGACTAGCGGCACAGATACGCAGTATTTT. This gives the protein CASSNSTSGTDTQYF.

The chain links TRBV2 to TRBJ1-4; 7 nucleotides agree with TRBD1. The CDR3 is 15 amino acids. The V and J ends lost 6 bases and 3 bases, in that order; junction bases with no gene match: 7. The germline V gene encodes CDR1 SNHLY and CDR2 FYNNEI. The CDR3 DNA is TGTGCCAGCAGGAAACGGGACAGATCTAATGAAAAACTGTTTTTT. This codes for CASRKRDRSNEKLFF.